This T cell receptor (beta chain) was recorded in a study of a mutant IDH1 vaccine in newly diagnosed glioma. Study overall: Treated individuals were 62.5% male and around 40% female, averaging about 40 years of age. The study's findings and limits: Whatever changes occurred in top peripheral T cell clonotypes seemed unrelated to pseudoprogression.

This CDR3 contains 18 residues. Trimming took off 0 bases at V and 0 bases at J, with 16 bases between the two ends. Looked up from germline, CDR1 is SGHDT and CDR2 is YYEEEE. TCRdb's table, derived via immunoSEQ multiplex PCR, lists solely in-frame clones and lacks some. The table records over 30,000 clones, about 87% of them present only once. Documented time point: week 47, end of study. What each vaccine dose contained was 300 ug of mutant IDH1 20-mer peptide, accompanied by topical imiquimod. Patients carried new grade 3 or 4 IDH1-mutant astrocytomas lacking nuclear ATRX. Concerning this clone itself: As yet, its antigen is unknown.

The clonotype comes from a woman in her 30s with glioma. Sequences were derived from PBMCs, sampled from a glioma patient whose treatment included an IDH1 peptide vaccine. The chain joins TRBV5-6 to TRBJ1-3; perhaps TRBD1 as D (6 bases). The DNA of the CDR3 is TGTGCCAGCAGCTTGGCCGTAGGACAGCCCAACTCTGGAAACACCATATATTTT. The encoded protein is CASSLAVGQPNSGNTIYF.